The T cell receptor (beta chain) under discussion was sequenced for a study of control samples from healthy donors and cancer patients. TCRdb keeps only in-frame clones here, not all; method: immunoSEQ multiplex PCR. This table has around 95,000 clones, roughly 87% appearing once. Per the germline V gene, CDR1 is SGHVS and CDR2 is FQNEAQ. Between the trimmed V and J ends, which lost 5 bases and 5 bases, there was a span of 15 bases. CDR3 length equals 14 residues. This clonotype originated in a woman aged 50 to 60 in good health. The chain uses TRBV7-8 and TRBJ1-1; no clear D gene. Sequenced: blood. The CDR3 region has the DNA TGTGCCAGCAGCCCCAGACGGATCGGAACTGAAGCTTTCTTT. It yields the protein CASSPRRIGTEAFF.